The rows below give T cell receptor beta chains drawn from one sample of a study of blood T cells in healthy people across ages. TCRdb redid the calling of the 5' RACE reads with MiXCR, one entry per CDR3 protein. The sample holds approximately 1.5 million distinct CDR3 sequences; approximately 42% are singletons and the top ten take under 5%. The sample taken for sequencing was blood. The receptor set was obtained from a young woman in good health. Both conserved end residues are part of each CDR3. A D gene is named only where the DNA matches it firmly. Some rows have no size entry. The others give once, few or many, or a class for an expanded clone.

D | J | V | size | length | DNA | CDR3
. | TRBJ2-3 | TRBV7-2 | once | 14 | TGTGCCAGCAGCTTAGGTCGGAACACAGGTACGCAGTATTTT | CASSLGRNTGTQYF
. | TRBJ1-1 | TRBV15 | . | 12 | TGTGCCACCAGCGGAGGAGGAAATGAAGCTTTCTTT | CATSGGGNEAFF
. | TRBJ1-2 | TRBV4-3 | . | 13 | TGCGCCAGCAGCCACAGGCTATCCTATGGCTACACCTTC | CASSHRLSYGYTF
. | TRBJ2-3 | TRBV7-8 | . | 17 | TGTGCCAGCAGCTTAGCGCACGCGGGGGCGAGCACAGATACGCAGTATTTT | CASSLAHAGASTDTQYF
. | TRBJ2-3 | TRBV7-9 | . | 15 | TGTGCCAGCAGCTTAATTGCCAGCGGTGGAGATACGCGGTATTTT | CASSLIASGGDTRYF
. | TRBJ2-5 | TRBV7-9 | few | 14 | TGTGCCAGCAGCTTAGCGGGGGATCTGGGGGAGCAGTACTTC | CASSLAGDLGEQYF
. | TRBJ2-7 | TRBV29-1 | few | 14 | TGCAGCGTTCGTAGCAGGCCTTCCTACAATGAGCAGTACTTC | CSVRSRPSYNEQYF
. | TRBJ2-3 | TRBV5-6 | few | 15 | TGTGCCAGCAGCTCCATGACAGGCTACACAGATACGCAGTATTTT | CASSSMTGYTDTQYF
TRBD2 | TRBJ2-2 | TRBV28 | once | 16 | TGTGCCAGCAGTCTTCGACTAGCGGGAGGGTACGGGGAGCTGTTTTTT | CASSLRLAGGYGELFF
TRBD1 | TRBJ2-7 | TRBV7-8 | . | 15 | TGTGCCAGCAGAACCGACAGGGGTCGATCCTACGAGCAGTACTTC | CASRTDRGRSYEQYF
. | TRBJ2-3 | TRBV20-1 | . | 15 | TGCAGTGCTAGAGCCGTGGGTCGGTCCCCAGATACGCAGTATTTT | CSARAVGRSPDTQYF
. | TRBJ1-1 | TRBV27 | once | 12 | TGTGCCAGCAGTTCGGGACACCTTGAAGCTTTCTTT | CASSSGHLEAFF
TRBD1 | TRBJ2-5 | TRBV30 | . | 15 | TGTGCCTGGAGTGTACGGTTAACAGGGGCAGAGACCCAGTACTTC | CAWSVRLTGAETQYF
TRBD1 | TRBJ2-7 | TRBV20-1 | few | 15 | TGCAGTGCTCCGAGCCACAGGGGGCAACGTGACGAGCAGTACTTC | CSAPSHRGQRDEQYF
. | TRBJ1-1 | TRBV3-1 | . | 15 | TGTGCCAGCAGCCAAGATTGGACAGATTACACTGAAGCTTTCTTT | CASSQDWTDYTEAFF
. | TRBJ2-7 | TRBV27 | . | 13 | TGTGGCAGCAGTGCGGGACAGTCCTACGAGCAGTACTTC | CGSSAGQSYEQYF
. | TRBJ1-5 | TRBV6-1 | . | 12 | TGTGCCGCGAGCAGGGGAGGTCAGCCCCAGCATTTT | CAASRGGQPQHF
. | TRBJ1-1 | TRBV20-1 | few | 16 | TGCAGTGCTAGACTCCTCCTACAGGGAACCGGCACTGAAGCTTTCTTT | CSARLLLQGTGTEAFF
. | TRBJ1-1 | TRBV7-2 | . | 18 | TGTGCCAGCAGCCGGATCCCCGAGTTGGCCGGGTTTGACACTGAAGCTTTCTTT | CASSRIPELAGFDTEAFF
. | TRBJ2-2 | TRBV29-1 | once | 16 | TGCAGCGTCGGCCGTTCAGGGACGGTAAAATCCGGGGAGCTGTTTTTT | CSVGRSGTVKSGELFF
TRBD1 | TRBJ1-1 | TRBV27 | . | 14 | TGTGCCAGCAGCGGATTGACAGGGGTCACTGAAGCTTTCTTT | CASSGLTGVTEAFF
. | TRBJ2-2 | TRBV4-3 | . | 17 | TGCGCCAGCAGCCAAGTTGAAACAGGGGCGGGAACCGGGGAGCTGTTTTTT | CASSQVETGAGTGELFF
. | TRBJ1-2 | TRBV2 | . | 14 | TGTGCCAGCAGTGCAATGGGGCCTCGTGTAGGCTACACCTTC | CASSAMGPRVGYTF
TRBD2 | TRBJ2-1 | TRBV4-1 | few | 20 | TGCGCCAGCAGCCAGAGCCGGGACACCTCTAGCGGGCGAGTTTACAATGAGCAGTTCTTC | CASSQSRDTSSGRVYNEQFF
. | TRBJ1-5 | TRBV4-3 | once | 15 | TGCGCCAGCAGCCAAGATCAGAGGGCAGGGCAGCCCCAGCATTTT | CASSQDQRAGQPQHF
. | TRBJ2-1 | TRBV5-1 | . | 16 | TGCGCCAGCAGCTTGGTCGTTGGGACGAATTACAATGAGCAGTTCTTC | CASSLVVGTNYNEQFF
. | TRBJ2-7 | TRBV25-1 | . | 14 | TGTGCCAGCAGTGACAAGTTTGACACCTACGAGCAGTACTTC | CASSDKFDTYEQYF
. | TRBJ2-3 | TRBV7-2 | few | 12 | TGTGCCAGCGCCGTTAGCCAGGATACGCAGTATTTT | CASAVSQDTQYF
. | TRBJ2-1 | TRBV12-3/TRBV12-4 | many | 13 | TGTGCCAGCAGTCCTTTCCGGGGGAATGAGCAGTTCTTC | CASSPFRGNEQFF
TRBD2 | TRBJ2-4 | TRBV20-1 | few | 14 | TGCAGTGCTACACTAGCGGGCGCCAAAAACATTCAGTACTTC | CSATLAGAKNIQYF
TRBD1 | TRBJ2-1 | TRBV7-2 | . | 17 | TGTGCCAGCAGCCGAGGCCCCGGACAGGACGGAAGGAATGAGCAGTTCTTC | CASSRGPGQDGRNEQFF
. | TRBJ2-7 | TRBV29-1 | few | 13 | TGCAGCGCTGCCGGAAGAGACACTTACGAGCAGTACTTC | CSAAGRDTYEQYF
. | TRBJ1-2 | TRBV15 | . | 15 | TGTGCCACCAGCAGAGAACTCCTTACTAACTATGGCTACACCTTC | CATSRELLTNYGYTF
TRBD1 | TRBJ2-1 | TRBV28 | . | 16 | TGTGCCAGCAGTCTCGCCGGGACAGGGGGTAACAATGAGCAGTTCTTC | CASSLAGTGGNNEQFF
. | TRBJ1-2 | TRBV29-1 | . | 14 | TGCAGCGTTCCGCCAGGTACCCATAACTATGGCTACACCTTC | CSVPPGTHNYGYTF
. | TRBJ1-1 | TRBV28 | . | 15 | TGTGCCAGCAGTTCTCAGTGGGGGTTAAGAACTGAAGCTTTCTTT | CASSSQWGLRTEAFF
. | TRBJ2-5 | TRBV20-1 | . | 12 | TGCAGTGCTGGCCCTAAGAAAGAGACCCAGTACTTC | CSAGPKKETQYF
. | TRBJ2-1 | TRBV20-1 | . | 17 | TGCAGTGCTAGAGTGTCGACCGGGACCGAGGGGGTCAATGAGCAGTTCTTC | CSARVSTGTEGVNEQFF
. | TRBJ1-1 | TRBV2 | . | 13 | TGTGCCACCCAGTGGGGGGCAGAAACTGAAGCTTTCTTT | CATQWGAETEAFF
. | TRBJ2-1 | TRBV11-2 | once | 16 | TGTGCCAGCAGCTCATTTGTGGGGGCTGCCTACAATGAGCAGTTCTTC | CASSSFVGAAYNEQFF
. | TRBJ2-1 | TRBV15 | . | 14 | TGTGCCACCAGCCCCCTGGCTAGTCGGGGTGAGCAGTTCTTC | CATSPLASRGEQFF
TRBD2 | TRBJ2-3 | TRBV7-2 | . | 18 | TGTGCCAGCAGCTTAAATGAACTAGCGGGGGCCGGCACAGATACGCAGTATTTT | CASSLNELAGAGTDTQYF
. | TRBJ2-7 | TRBV7-2 | . | 14 | TGTGCCAGCAGCGCACCCCCGAGTGTGCATGAGCAGTACTTC | CASSAPPSVHEQYF